These 6 T cell receptor beta chains were all obtained from the same sample, sequenced in a study of cytomegalovirus exposure and HLA in healthy donors. The PCR used 60 Vbeta and 13 Jbeta primers. Only in-frame clones appear in the TCRdb table, and some are missing; sequencing was by immunoSEQ multiplex PCR. The sample has 30,000 to 40,000 clones; approximately 80% are singletons. The sequencing sample was made of PBMCs. These receptors came from a male donor in good health and CMV-seronegative.

On this clone: The sample contains more than one DNA sequence encoding this CDR3. The chain combines TRBV9 with TRBJ2-1; 14 bases match TRBD2. Losses at the gene ends were 0 bases for V and 7 bases for J; bases not matched to a gene: 0. Per the germline V gene, CDR1 is SGDLS and CDR2 is YYNGEE. The CDR3 is 15 amino acids. Here the CDR3 DNA reads TGTGCCAGCAGCGTAGGGACTAGCGGGGGGAATGAGCAGTTCTTC. Translating it yields CASSVGTSGGNEQFF.

The chain recombines TRBV29-1 with TRBJ2-7; D is undetermined. Germline V lookup: CDR1 SQVTM, CDR2 ANQGSEA. Trimming shortened V by 6 bases and J by 0 bases, and 6 bases separated the two germline ends. The CDR3 covers 11 residues. Written as DNA, the CDR3 is TGCAGCGTCGGAGACTCCTACGAGCAGTACTTC. It is translated as CSVGDSYEQYF.

This chain uses TRBV9 with TRBJ2-3, with 8 bases that match TRBD2. Looked up from germline, CDR1 is SGDLS and CDR2 is YYNGEE. V gave up 4 bases and J gave up 2 bases; unmatched junction bases: 9. This CDR3 comprises 16 residues. CDR3 nucleotide sequence: TGTGCCAGCAGCTCTCGGGGCGGGGGGCTCACAGATACGCAGTATTTT. Its translation is CASSSRGGGLTDTQYF.

This clone is a singleton in its sample. V is TRBV30 and J is TRBJ1-5, with D possibly matching TRBD1 (5 bases). The V and J ends lost 2 bases and 3 bases respectively, with 11 bases between them. The CDR3 contains 14 residues. Germline V gene data show CDR1 as GTSNPN and CDR2 as SVGIG (reference sequence). CDR3 sequence: CAWSPGGYNQPQHF. CDR3 nucleotide sequence: TGTGCCTGGAGTCCTGGGGGGTACAATCAGCCCCAGCATTTT.

V gene TRBV30 combines with J gene TRBJ1-2; D possibly corresponds to TRBD1 (6 bases). V lost 5 bases and J 1 base, leaving 8 bases between the germline ends. From germline, CDR1 is GTSNPN and CDR2 SVGIG (reference sequence). The CDR3 runs to 12 residues. Here the CDR3 reads CAWYRVNYGYTF. Written as DNA, the CDR3 is TGTGCCTGGTACAGGGTTAACTATGGCTACACCTTC.

The rearrangement links TRBV19 to TRBJ1-1; D gene ambiguous. Germline V CDR1 and CDR2: LNHDA, SQIVND (reference sequence). Trimming took 6 bases from V and 6 from J, leaving 20 bases between them. This CDR3 has 15 amino acids. The CDR3: CASREIGRERAEAFF. In nucleotides, the CDR3 is TGTGCCAGTAGGGAGATCGGACGGGAGAGGGCTGAAGCTTTCTTT. The full variable domain, its missing parts supplied by reference TRBV19 and TRBJ1-1, is DGGITQSPKYLFRKEGQNVTLSCEQNLNHDAMYWYRQDPGQGLRLIYYSQIVNDFQKGDIAEGYSVSREKKESFPLTVTSAQKNPTAFYLCASREIGRERAEAFFGQGTRLTVV.